Listed below are T cell receptor beta chains from one sample, sequenced in a study of cytomegalovirus exposure and HLA in healthy donors. Some clones are missing from TCRdb's copy, which holds only in-frame ones; the method was immunoSEQ multiplex PCR. The sample shows under 120,000 clones, 70% to 80% of them seen only once. Input material: PBMCs. These receptors all come from a female donor in good health and CMV-seropositive. Both conserved end residues are part of each CDR3. D genes are given only for firm matches. Clone size is stated in some rows and not others, as once, few, many or a class when expanded.

CDR3aa: CASSLFTEQFF; CDR3nt: TGTGCCAGCAGCTTGTTCACAGAGCAGTTCTTC; d_gene: .; abundance: .; v_gene: TRBV7-2; j_gene: TRBJ2-1
CDR3aa: CASTFQDRNYGYTF; CDR3nt: TGTGCCAGTACGTTCCAGGACAGAAATTATGGCTACACCTTC; d_gene: .; abundance: .; v_gene: TRBV19; j_gene: TRBJ1-2
CDR3aa: CASRTSGLAGVTDTQYF; CDR3nt: TGTGCCAGCAGGACAAGCGGACTAGCGGGGGTCACAGATACGCAGTATTTT; d_gene: TRBD2; abundance: .; v_gene: TRBV11-1; j_gene: TRBJ2-3
CDR3aa: CASRPPPGLAYEQYF; CDR3nt: TGTGCCAGCAGACCTCCTCCGGGACTAGCGTACGAGCAGTACTTC; d_gene: TRBD2; abundance: .; v_gene: TRBV27; j_gene: TRBJ2-7
CDR3aa: CASPRGNYGYTF; CDR3nt: TGTGCCAGCCCCCGGGGTAACTATGGCTACACCTTC; d_gene: .; abundance: .; v_gene: TRBV21-1; j_gene: TRBJ1-2
CDR3aa: CSVDYTRTEAFF; CDR3nt: TGCAGCGTTGACTACACGAGGACTGAAGCTTTCTTT; d_gene: .; abundance: .; v_gene: TRBV29-1; j_gene: TRBJ1-1
CDR3aa: CASSLSSWNTEAFF; CDR3nt: TGCGCCAGCAGCTTGTCGTCGTGGAACACTGAAGCTTTCTTT; d_gene: .; abundance: .; v_gene: TRBV5-1; j_gene: TRBJ1-1
CDR3aa: CASSQNDRVGTGELFF; CDR3nt: TGCGCCAGCAGTCAGAACGACAGGGTGGGCACCGGGGAGCTGTTTTTT; d_gene: TRBD1; abundance: .; v_gene: TRBV4-1; j_gene: TRBJ2-2
CDR3aa: CASSLRLAGGNSYEQYF; CDR3nt: TGTGCCAGCAGCTTGAGGCTAGCGGGGGGAAATTCCTACGAGCAGTACTTC; d_gene: TRBD2; abundance: .; v_gene: TRBV5-4; j_gene: TRBJ2-7
CDR3aa: CASSQDARRGKYNSPLHF; CDR3nt: TGCGCCAGCAGCCAAGACGCAAGAAGGGGCAAATATAATTCACCCCTCCACTTT; d_gene: .; abundance: .; v_gene: TRBV4-1; j_gene: TRBJ1-6
CDR3aa: CASEPDRVMIYEQYF; CDR3nt: TGTGCCAGCGAGCCGGACAGAGTTATGATCTACGAGCAGTACTTC; d_gene: .; abundance: .; v_gene: TRBV2; j_gene: TRBJ2-7
CDR3aa: CASSLTSGIYNEQFF; CDR3nt: TGTGCCAGCAGCTTAACTAGCGGGATTTACAATGAGCAGTTCTTC; d_gene: TRBD2; abundance: .; v_gene: TRBV7-3; j_gene: TRBJ2-1
CDR3aa: CAWSVGTANTEAFF; CDR3nt: TGTGCCTGGAGTGTAGGGACAGCGAACACTGAAGCTTTCTTT; d_gene: TRBD1; abundance: few; v_gene: TRBV30; j_gene: TRBJ1-1
CDR3aa: CASSLTSGVYNEQFF; CDR3nt: TGTGCCAGCAGCTTGACTAGCGGGGTTTACAATGAGCAGTTCTTC; d_gene: TRBD2; abundance: .; v_gene: TRBV5-8; j_gene: TRBJ2-1
CDR3aa: CASRFPRASGELFF; CDR3nt: TGCGCCAGCAGGTTTCCGAGAGCCTCCGGGGAGCTGTTTTTT; d_gene: .; abundance: .; v_gene: TRBV10-2; j_gene: TRBJ2-2
CDR3aa: CASSVELAGAGELFF; CDR3nt: TGTGCCAGCAGCGTAGAACTAGCGGGAGCCGGGGAGCTGTTTTTT; d_gene: TRBD2; abundance: .; v_gene: TRBV9; j_gene: TRBJ2-2
CDR3aa: CASSVGQGNEKLFF; CDR3nt: TGTGCCAGCAGCGTGGGACAGGGAAATGAAAAACTGTTTTTT; d_gene: TRBD1; abundance: .; v_gene: TRBV7-9; j_gene: TRBJ1-4
CDR3aa: CAWRNRGYYEQYF; CDR3nt: TGTGCCTGGAGGAACAGGGGTTACTACGAGCAGTACTTC; d_gene: TRBD1; abundance: .; v_gene: TRBV30; j_gene: TRBJ2-7
CDR3aa: CASSLRPGMSTGELFF; CDR3nt: TGTGCCAGCAGCTTAAGACCAGGGATGAGTACCGGGGAGCTGTTTTTT; d_gene: .; abundance: .; v_gene: TRBV7-3; j_gene: TRBJ2-2
CDR3aa: CASSPRQGVATEAFF; CDR3nt: TGTGCCAGCAGCCCAAGACAGGGAGTAGCCACTGAAGCTTTCTTT; d_gene: TRBD1; abundance: few; v_gene: TRBV9; j_gene: TRBJ1-1
CDR3aa: CASIRFGTDTQYF; CDR3nt: TGTGCCAGCATCAGGTTCGGCACAGATACGCAGTATTTT; d_gene: .; abundance: few; v_gene: TRBV2; j_gene: TRBJ2-3
CDR3aa: CASRDRGNTGELFF; CDR3nt: TGTGCCAGCCGAGACAGGGGGAACACCGGGGAGCTGTTTTTT; d_gene: TRBD1; abundance: .; v_gene: TRBV6-6; j_gene: TRBJ2-2
CDR3aa: CASTTANYGYTF; CDR3nt: TGTGCCAGCACGACAGCAAACTATGGCTACACCTTC; d_gene: .; abundance: once; v_gene: TRBV6-5; j_gene: TRBJ1-2
CDR3aa: CSVPIRGNYGYTF; CDR3nt: TGCAGCGTGCCCATCCGGGGAAACTATGGCTACACCTTC; d_gene: .; abundance: .; v_gene: TRBV29-1; j_gene: TRBJ1-2
CDR3aa: CASSLAGGTGGEQFF; CDR3nt: TGCGCCAGCAGCTTGGCCGGTGGGACAGGGGGAGAGCAGTTCTTC; d_gene: TRBD1; abundance: .; v_gene: TRBV5-1; j_gene: TRBJ2-1
CDR3aa: CASSPGSGSGTDYNEQFF; CDR3nt: TGTGCCAGCAGTCCCGGCTCAGGTAGCGGGACGGACTACAATGAGCAGTTCTTC; d_gene: TRBD2; abundance: few; v_gene: TRBV27; j_gene: TRBJ2-1
CDR3aa: CASSDSSSSGRPKETQYF; CDR3nt: TGTGCCAGCAGTGACTCGAGTTCTAGCGGGAGACCTAAAGAGACCCAGTACTTC; d_gene: TRBD2; abundance: once; v_gene: TRBV6-4; j_gene: TRBJ2-5
CDR3aa: CASRFQDSLNSPLHF; CDR3nt: TGTGCCAGCAGGTTCCAGGACAGTCTTAATTCACCCCTCCACTTT; d_gene: .; abundance: .; v_gene: TRBV2; j_gene: TRBJ1-6
CDR3aa: CASSLAVNQPQHF; CDR3nt: TGTGCCAGCAGTCTGGCTGTTAATCAGCCCCAGCATTTT; d_gene: .; abundance: .; v_gene: TRBV7-9; j_gene: TRBJ1-5
CDR3aa: CASSRAAGGPSSKDTQYF; CDR3nt: TGCGCCAGCAGCCGCGCCGCGGGAGGCCCTTCTAGTAAAGATACGCAGTATTTT; d_gene: TRBD2; abundance: .; v_gene: TRBV5-1; j_gene: TRBJ2-3
CDR3aa: CASSPLGGQGRNTIYF; CDR3nt: TGTGCCAGCAGTCCCCTAGGCGGACAGGGACGAAACACCATATATTTT; d_gene: TRBD1; abundance: .; v_gene: TRBV27; j_gene: TRBJ1-3
CDR3aa: CASSPTGKGVTEAFF; CDR3nt: TGTGCCAGCAGTCCTACAGGGAAGGGAGTCACTGAAGCTTTCTTT; d_gene: .; abundance: .; v_gene: TRBV28; j_gene: TRBJ1-1
CDR3aa: CASSTQGVPGYTF; CDR3nt: TGTGCCAGTAGTACTCAGGGGGTTCCTGGCTACACCTTC; d_gene: TRBD1; abundance: .; v_gene: TRBV19; j_gene: TRBJ1-2